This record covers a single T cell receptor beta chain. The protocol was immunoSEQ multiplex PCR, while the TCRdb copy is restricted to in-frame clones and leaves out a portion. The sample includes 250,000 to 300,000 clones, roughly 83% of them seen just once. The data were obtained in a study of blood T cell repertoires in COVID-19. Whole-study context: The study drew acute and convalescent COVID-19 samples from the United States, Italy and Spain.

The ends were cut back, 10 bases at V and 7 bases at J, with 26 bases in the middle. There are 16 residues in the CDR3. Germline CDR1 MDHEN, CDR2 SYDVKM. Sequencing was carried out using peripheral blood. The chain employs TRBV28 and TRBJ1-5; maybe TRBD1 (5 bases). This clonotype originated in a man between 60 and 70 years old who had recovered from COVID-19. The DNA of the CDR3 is TGTGCCACCCGGCCCCCGGGGGGTTTGGGTCAACAGCCCCAGCATTTT. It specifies CATRPPGGLGQQPQHF.